The next 8 T cell receptor beta chains were all read from a single sample in a study of beta chain features in type 1 diabetes. Study results and caveats: Shorter TCRB CDR3s, moderately but significantly so, marked every one of the four CD4+ subsets in Type 1 diabetes patients.

The antigens for these receptors are not known. Sequencing targeted expressed TCRB transcripts, as all isolated RNA had been reverse transcribed. Clones were sequenced by immunoSEQ multiplex PCR, and TCRdb holds only the in-frame ones, with some missing. The table records about 370,000 clones, roughly a tenth of them present only once. The specimen sequenced was central memory CD4+ T cells from blood. These receptors were obtained from a man aged 25 to 40 with type 1 diabetes.

This clone was seen many times. The chain has TRBV7-2 and TRBJ1-5; perhaps TRBD1 as D (5 bases). The CDR3 totals 16 residues. V was shortened by 1 base and J by 6 bases, with 16 bases between the two germline ends. Germline CDR1 SGHTA, CDR2 FQGNSA. Here the CDR3 DNA reads TGTGCCAGCAGCTTAGAAGGGGACCTCGCCGGTCAGCCCCAGCATTTT. Its translation: CASSLEGDLAGQPQHF.

Many counts were recorded for this clone. The J gene is TRBJ1-4, the V gene TRBV10-3; D may be TRBD1 (5 bases). V lost 4 bases and J 8 bases, leaving 20 bases between the germline ends. The CDR3 consists of 16 residues. In germline, CDR1 is ENHRY, CDR2 SYGVKD. Here the CDR3 reads CAISGHEPKAGEKLFF. The CDR3 nucleotides read TGTGCCATCAGTGGACACGAACCTAAGGCAGGGGAAAAACTGTTTTTT.

V and J are TRBV4-1 and TRBJ1-2, with 7 positions matching TRBD1. The CDR3 consists of 12 residues. J gave up 7 bases and V 4 bases, and 3 bases lay outside the gene matches. CDR1 is MGHRA and CDR2 is YSYEKL in the germline V gene. In DNA, the CDR3 is TGCGCCAGCAGCCTCCAGGGGGTTGGCTACACCTTC. It codes for CASSLQGVGYTF.

This clone was seen a single time. A junction end diverges from the germline sequence, so it may reflect a read error. This chain links TRBV7-2 with TRBJ2-2; D perhaps matches TRBD2 (5 bases). CDR1 and CDR2 from the germline V gene are SGHTA and FQGNSA. This CDR3 is 16 amino acids long. CDR3: CASSPGPTSGTGELFF. The CDR3 DNA sequence: TGCGCCAGCAGCCCTGGCCCCACTTCGGGGACCGGGGAGCTGTTTTTT.

V is TRBV11-2 and J is TRBJ2-5; the D gene is possibly TRBD2 (5 bases). Germline V gene lookup returns CDR1 SGHAT and CDR2 FQNNGV. Trimming pared 1 base from V and 5 bases from J, leaving 17 bases between. The CDR3 consists of 16 residues. The CDR3 region has the DNA TGTGCCAGCAGCTTAGGCGGGCAGTGGGAAGGGGAGACCCAGTACTTC. Amino acid sequence: CASSLGGQWEGETQYF.

This clone showed up many times. This chain uses TRBV7-2 with TRBJ2-2, with 7 bases fitting TRBD1. J gave up 4 bases and V 6 bases, and 8 bases lay outside the gene matches. Looked up from germline, CDR1 is SGHTA and CDR2 is FQGNSA. The CDR3 is made up of 15 amino acids. The chain's CDR3 is CASRGTALGTGELFF. The CDR3 bases are TGTGCCAGCAGGGGGACAGCCCTTGGCACCGGGGAGCTGTTTTTT.

The chain uses TRBV6-5 and TRBJ1-1; 8 nucleotides agree with TRBD1. Per germline, CDR1 MNHEY and CDR2 SVGAGI. The CDR3 sequence is 15 residues long. V lost 2 bases and J lost 4; bases outside the gene matches: 6. DNA of the CDR3: TGTGCCAGCAGTTACCCAGGACAGGGTACCACTGAAGCTTTCTTT. It specifies CASSYPGQGTTEAFF.

This chain connects TRBV7-2 to TRBJ2-3, with D possibly called TRBD1 or TRBD2 (5 bases each). CDR3 length: 15 amino acids. The ends were cut back, 6 bases at V and 2 bases at J, with 15 bases in the middle. Looked up from germline, CDR1 is SGHTA and CDR2 is FQGNSA. DNA of the CDR3: TGTGCCAGCAGATCTCGGGACGGCCTCACAGATACGCAGTATTTT. Translation gives CASRSRDGLTDTQYF. Filled out from reference TRBV7-2 and TRBJ2-3, the complete variable domain reads GAGVSQSPSNKVTEKGKDVELRCDPISGHTALYWYRQSLGQGLEFLIYFQGNSAPDKSGLPSDRFSAERTGGSVSTLTIQRTQQEDSAVYLCASRSRDGLTDTQYFGPGTRLTVL.